This TCR beta chain was identified during a study of cytomegalovirus exposure and HLA in healthy donors. PCR involved 60 Vbeta and 13 Jbeta primers. Some clones are missing from TCRdb's copy, which holds only in-frame ones; the method was immunoSEQ multiplex PCR. The sample carries about 100,000 clones, roughly 88% recorded once. Germline lookup yields CDR1 LNHDA and CDR2 SQIVND (reference sequence). The V segment lost 5 bases and the J segment 3 bases; nucleotides outside the gene matches: 9. The CDR3 runs to 16 residues. In nominal health when sampled, donors likely had unrecorded immune exposures nonetheless.

The gene calls are TRBV19 and TRBJ1-4; 7 bases agree with TRBD1. The sequence came from a woman aged 18-29 years in good health and CMV-seronegative. Sequenced sample: PBMCs. The CDR3 reads CASSVTGDQANEKLFF. CDR3 coding DNA: TGTGCCAGTAGTGTCACAGGGGATCAGGCTAATGAAAAACTGTTTTTT.